This T cell receptor beta chain was sequenced in a study of cytotoxic CD8 clonotypes in ibrutinib-treated CLL. Study-level findings and limits: Progressing patients had sampling times that differed from those of sustained-remission patients.

With 0 bases removed from V and 6 bases from J, the gap between germline ends came to 8 bases. Germline loops: CDR1 SGDLS, CDR2 YYNGEE. CDR3 length: 13 residues. This clone was seen a single time. Its antigen is unknown. Other DNA variants within this sample encode the same CDR3. Only in-frame clones appear in the TCRdb table, and some are missing; sequencing was by immunoSEQ multiplex PCR. The sample gives 250,000 to 350,000 clones, more than 70% of which show up once; approximately 5.1% is in the top ten. V is TRBV9 and J is TRBJ2-3; weak D call: TRBD2 (6 bases). Sequencing used PBMCs, obtained at disease progression, from a patient treated with ibrutinib. This TCR came from a human donor with chronic lymphocytic leukemia. CDR3 coding DNA: TGTGCCAGCAGCGTAGGGCGGGGTGATACGCAGTATTTT. It codes for CASSVGRGDTQYF.